Listed here are 4 T cell receptor beta chains from one sample, sequenced in a study of blood T cells in healthy people across ages. Using a J-beta primer mix together with a sample-barcoded 5' primer, a second PCR was run for about 7 to 12 cycles. TCRdb re-called the 5' RACE reads with MiXCR, one entry per CDR3 protein. This sample carries about 1.8 million distinct CDR3 sequences, 49% of them seen once, and the ten largest clones take less than 2.5%. The source material was blood. The receptors shown here come from a woman in her thirties or forties in good health.

The chain has TRBV3-1 and TRBJ1-1; D may be TRBD1 (5 bases). Germline CDR1 is LGHDT and CDR2 is YNNKEL (reference sequence). The germline V and J ends were trimmed by 4 bases and 11 bases, with 23 bases remaining between them. There are 15 residues in the CDR3. CDR3 amino acids: CASSLNGVGVVAAFF. In DNA, the CDR3 is TGTGCCAGCAGCCTAAATGGGGTAGGGGTAGTTGCGGCTTTCTTT.

This clonotype came up a few times. The chain employs TRBV9 and TRBJ2-3; D call uncertain. Trimming left V 3 bases short and J 0 bases short, with 11 bases between. This CDR3 comprises 15 residues. Germline V gene data show CDR1 as SGDLS and CDR2 as YYNGEE. CDR3 residues: CASSAFGASTDTQYF. In DNA, the CDR3 is TGTGCCAGCAGCGCTTTCGGCGCTAGCACAGATACGCAGTATTTT.

This clonotype was recorded many times. CDR3 in amino acids: CASSPRGGSSTDTQYF. For the CDR3, the DNA is TGTGCCAGCAGCCCCAGGGGGGGATCGAGCACAGATACGCAGTATTTT. This rearrangement joins TRBV9 to TRBJ2-3, with D perhaps being TRBD1 or TRBD2 (7 bases each). The CDR3 runs 16 residues. CDR1 SGDLS and CDR2 YYNGEE come from the germline V gene. The ends were cut back, 4 bases at V and 0 bases at J, with 15 bases in the middle.

The V call is TRBV4-1, the J call TRBJ2-3; 9 positions agree with TRBD1. The V and J ends lost 7 bases and 1 base, in that order; junction bases with no gene match: 9. Per germline, CDR1 MGHRA and CDR2 YSYEKL. CDR3 length: 16 residues. CDR3 DNA sequence: TGCGCCAGCACGGGGTGGTGGGACAGGGGCACAGATACGCAGTATTTT. Translating gives CASTGWWDRGTDTQYF.